The 14 T cell receptor beta chains reported below all come from one sample, sequenced in a study of control samples from healthy donors and cancer patients. Method: immunoSEQ multiplex PCR; TCRdb's copy keeps in-frame clones and lacks some. This table holds approximately 89,000 clones, 87% found once. Input material: blood. The origin of the receptors is a man aged 50-59 years in good health.

The rearrangement uses TRBV27 and TRBJ1-2; the D gene is possibly TRBD1 (6 bases). The CDR3 contains 15 residues. Per the germline V gene, CDR1 is MNHEY and CDR2 is SMNVEV (reference sequence). Trimming removed 2 bases from V and 2 bases from J, with 12 bases in between. The CDR3: CASSLMDSPNYGYTF. CDR3 nucleotides: TGTGCCAGCAGTTTAATGGACAGCCCCAACTATGGCTACACCTTC.

The V gene is TRBV7-2, the J gene TRBJ2-1, with a possible D match to TRBD2 (6 bases). V was trimmed by 2 bases and J by 4 bases, leaving 12 bases between them. CDR1 SGHTA and CDR2 FQGNSA come from the germline V gene. The CDR3 is made up of 15 amino acids. The CDR3 spells CASSLKTSTYNEQFF. CDR3 nucleotide sequence: TGTGCCAGCAGCTTAAAAACTAGCACTTACAATGAGCAGTTCTTC.

The chain employs TRBV7-2 and TRBJ2-1; no reliable D call. Germline V gene data show CDR1 as SGHTA and CDR2 as FQGNSA. V lost 5 bases and J 6 bases, leaving 20 bases between the germline ends. This CDR3 contains 16 residues. The CDR3 is CASSLRNSRNANEQFF. The CDR3 DNA sequence: TGTGCCAGCAGCCTACGGAACTCGAGGAATGCCAATGAGCAGTTCTTC.

The V and J genes are TRBV7-6 and TRBJ1-2; D is undetermined. The V gene's germline CDR1 is SGHVS and CDR2 FNYEAQ. The CDR3 loop spans 15 amino acids. V was trimmed by 5 bases and J by 2 bases, leaving 15 bases between them. CDR3 coding DNA: TGTGCCAGCAGCCCACTTGACGGCCTCAACTATGGCTACACCTTC. This gives the protein CASSPLDGLNYGYTF.

The rearrangement joins TRBV7-3 to TRBJ2-3; no definite D call. V was trimmed by 5 bases and J by 2 bases, leaving 8 bases between them. Germline loops: CDR1 SGHTA, CDR2 FQGTGA. The CDR3 extends over 13 amino acids. For the CDR3, the DNA is TGTGCCAGCAGCCCCGGGTCCACAGATACGCAGTATTTT. Its protein is CASSPGSTDTQYF.

The chain links TRBV6-2 or TRBV6-3 to TRBJ2-7, with D unclear. Germline V gene data show CDR1 as MNHEY and CDR2 as SVGEGT. The length of the CDR3 is 12 residues. Trimming removed 0 bases from V and 9 bases from J, with 9 bases in between. CDR3 amino acids: CASSYSSYWQYF. The CDR3 nucleotides read TGTGCCAGCAGTTACTCGAGTTATTGGCAGTACTTC.

The chain carries TRBV15 and TRBJ2-1; 14 bases map to TRBD2. Per germline, CDR1 LNHNV and CDR2 YYDKDF (reference sequence). The CDR3 loop spans 16 amino acids. The ends lost 3 bases at V and 8 bases at J; junction bases unmatched: 6. Here the CDR3 reads CATSSLPGLAGDEQFF. The CDR3 DNA is TGTGCCACCAGCAGTTTACCGGGACTAGCGGGAGATGAGCAGTTCTTC.

The chain has TRBV29-1 and TRBJ2-1; 7 nucleotides match TRBD2. V gave up 6 bases and J gave up 6 bases; unmatched junction bases: 5. The CDR3 is 12 residues long. Germline V gene data show CDR1 as SQVTM and CDR2 as ANQGSEA. For the CDR3, the DNA is TGCAGCGTCCCGGGACTAATCAATGAGCAGTTCTTC. The encoded protein is CSVPGLINEQFF.

This clone was recorded once. The chain recombines TRBV7-2 with TRBJ1-2; possibly TRBD1 for D (6 bases). Germline CDR1 is SGHTA and CDR2 is FQGNSA. This CDR3 comprises 14 residues. The V end lost 5 bases, the J end lost 4 bases, and 14 bases lay between the germline ends. The CDR3 spells CASSLRQAAYGYTF. The DNA of the CDR3 is TGTGCCAGCAGCCTTCGACAGGCCGCCTATGGCTACACCTTC.

This chain uses TRBV5-1 with TRBJ2-6, with D uncertain. V was clipped by 6 bases and J by 2 bases, with 12 bases between them. This CDR3 contains 15 residues. Germline V gives CDR1 SGHRS, CDR2 YFSETQ. CDR3 bases: TGCGCCAGCACCCTTGGTGCAGCTGGGGCCAACGTCCTGACTTTC. Encoded protein: CASTLGAAGANVLTF.

This rearrangement joins TRBV13 to TRBJ2-7; D unclear. The germline V and J ends were trimmed by 0 bases and 0 bases, with 9 bases remaining between them. The CDR3 is 15 residues long. Looked up from germline, CDR1 is PRHDT and CDR2 is FYEKMQ (reference sequence). The CDR3 loop reads CASSLGYTFSYEQYF. Here the CDR3 DNA reads TGTGCCAGCAGCTTAGGCTATACTTTCTCCTACGAGCAGTACTTC.

J is TRBJ2-3 and V is TRBV24-1; no clear D gene. Trimming left V 4 bases short and J 4 bases short, with 11 bases between. The germline V gene encodes CDR1 KGHDR and CDR2 SFDVKD. The CDR3 totals 14 residues. Here the CDR3 reads CATSDHNNPDTQYF. In nucleotides, the CDR3 is TGTGCCACCAGTGACCACAATAATCCAGATACGCAGTATTTT.

The J gene is TRBJ1-2, the V gene TRBV18, with D unresolved. CDR1 and CDR2 (germline): KGHSH, LQKENI. V was shortened by 6 bases and J by 8 bases, with 13 bases between the two germline ends. The CDR3 has 12 residues. The CDR3: CASSYPNWGYTF. DNA for the CDR3: TGTGCCAGCTCGTACCCAAACTGGGGCTACACCTTC.

The V and J genes are TRBV12-5 and TRBJ2-3; D is uncertain. Germline assignment: CDR1 LGHNT and CDR2 FRNRAP. CDR3 length: 14 residues. V shed 7 bases and J shed 3 bases, with 14 bases lying between them. The CDR3 DNA follows: TGTGCTAGTGCCTGGGCCGTTGGGACAGATACGCAGTATTTT. It specifies CASAWAVGTDTQYF.